One sample yielded the 22 T cell receptor beta chains listed below, sequenced in a study of response to subunit inactivated influenza vaccine. One entry per CDR3 protein results from TCRdb running MiXCR on the RT-PCR reads. This sample has about 620,000 distinct CDR3 sequences, with 10% to 12% found just once. These data are also associated with another study on T cells expressing NK-cell markers. That source reports: Scientists made TCR beta cDNA using 5'RACE template switching with UMIs.

Sample: PBMCs from blood, taken on the day of vaccination. Every receptor here comes from a man aged 50 to 60 who received an inactivated influenza vaccine.

This clonotype was seen more than once but under ten times. This chain connects TRBV18 to TRBJ2-1; D gene uncertain. Trimming shortened V by 3 bases and J by 3 bases, and 15 bases separated the two germline ends. The CDR3 has 16 amino acids. Per germline, CDR1 KGHSH and CDR2 LQKENI. The CDR3 DNA follows: TGTGCCAGCTCACCGACACTATTGGATCTCTACAATGAGCAGTTCTTC. Translated, it gives CASSPTLLDLYNEQFF.

The chain has TRBV7-2 and TRBJ2-1, with 8 positions matching TRBD1. This CDR3 spans 15 amino acids. Germline V CDR1 and CDR2: SGHTA, FQGNSA. The ends lost 5 bases at V and 7 bases at J; junction bases unmatched: 10. CDR3 loop: CASSPPRTGLNEQFF. The CDR3 nucleotides are TGTGCCAGCAGCCCACCCCGGACAGGGTTGAATGAGCAGTTCTTC. Full variable domain (missing parts from reference TRBV7-2 and TRBJ2-1): GAGVSQSPSNKVTEKGKDVELRCDPISGHTALYWYRQSLGQGLEFLIYFQGNSAPDKSGLPSDRFSAERTGGSVSTLTIQRTQQEDSAVYLCASSPPRTGLNEQFFGPGTRLTVL.

This clonotype appeared a few times. The rearrangement joins TRBV2 to TRBJ2-3, with D unclear. This CDR3 has 14 amino acids. Trimming shortened V by 3 bases and J by 9 bases, and 16 bases separated the two germline ends. The germline V gene encodes CDR1 SNHLY and CDR2 FYNNEI. Here the CDR3 reads CASSDNPYSDTQYF. The CDR3 nucleotides are TGTGCCAGCAGTGATAATCCGTATTCTGACACGCAGTATTTT.

This clonotype was seen many times. In DNA form, the CDR3 reads TGTGCCAGCAGCTTACAGGCCACAGATACGCAGTATTTT. Translation: CASSLQATDTQYF. The chain has TRBV7-2 and TRBJ2-3; D is undetermined. Per germline, CDR1 SGHTA and CDR2 FQGNSA. The CDR3 runs 13 residues. Deletions cut 2 bases from V and 2 bases from J, with 5 bases between.

This chain links TRBV7-2 with TRBJ2-1, with D unresolved. The CDR3 sequence is 14 residues long. Per germline, CDR1 SGHTA and CDR2 FQGNSA. V dropped 1 base and J dropped 8 bases, with 12 bases sitting between them. The CDR3 spells CASSLGYVIYEQFF. The CDR3 DNA sequence: TGTGCCAGCAGCTTAGGATATGTAATTTATGAGCAGTTCTTC.

This clonotype was seen repeatedly, ten times or more. The rearrangement joins TRBV5-1 to TRBJ2-2; perhaps TRBD1 as D (6 bases). Germline V gives CDR1 SGHRS, CDR2 YFSETQ. Trimming stripped 3 bases from V and 1 base from J, with 16 bases between. The CDR3 totals 17 residues. The DNA of the CDR3 is TGCGCCAGCAGCTCCCGTTTGCGACAGGAGAACACCGGGGAGCTGTTTTTT. The encoded protein is CASSSRLRQENTGELFF.

The chain combines TRBV5-1 with TRBJ2-7, with D perhaps matching TRBD2 (6 bases). The V and J ends lost 0 bases and 0 bases respectively, with 16 bases between them. Germline assignment: CDR1 SGHRS and CDR2 YFSETQ. The CDR3 has 17 residues. The CDR3 here is CASSLVRGLTSSYEQYF. CDR3 in DNA: TGCGCCAGCAGCTTGGTTCGCGGACTGACTAGCTCCTACGAGCAGTACTTC.

The sample holds many counts of this clonotype. The chain combines TRBV20-1 with TRBJ2-5, with no clear D. CDR3 length equals 11 residues. With 6 bases removed from V and 4 bases from J, the gap between germline ends came to 9 bases. Germline V gene data show CDR1 as DFQATT and CDR2 as SNEGSKA (reference sequence). This CDR3 is CSALRGETQYF. In DNA form, the CDR3 reads TGCAGTGCCCTGCGCGGAGAGACCCAGTACTTC.

The gene calls are TRBV4-3 and TRBJ2-4, with 12 bases aligning to TRBD1. CDR1 is LGHNA and CDR2 is YSLEER in the germline V gene. Trimming cost V 1 base and J 6 bases; bases outside gene matches: 10. The CDR3 consists of 18 residues. The DNA of the CDR3 is TGCGCCAGCAGCCAAGCCACCGGGACAGGGGGCCGTTTAAACATTCAGTACTTC. It yields the protein CASSQATGTGGRLNIQYF.

J is TRBJ2-1 and V is TRBV7-3; 13 nucleotides align to TRBD2. The J segment lost 6 bases and the V segment lost 5 bases, leaving 4 bases of the junction unmatched. The CDR3 totals 15 residues. CDR1 is SGHTA, CDR2 FQGTGA, per germline. DNA of the CDR3: TGTGCCAGCAGCCGGACTAGCGGGAGAGCCAATGAGCAGTTCTTC. Translating it yields CASSRTSGRANEQFF.

This clonotype was seen a handful of times. The chain is built from TRBV15 and TRBJ2-2, with TRBD2 identical over 11 bases. Germline loops: CDR1 LNHNV, CDR2 YYDKDF (reference sequence). V lost 5 bases to trimming and J lost 3 bases; unmatched junction nucleotides: 2. This CDR3 is 15 amino acids long. The CDR3 region is CATSWGLADTGELFF. The CDR3 DNA is TGTGCCACCAGCTGGGGACTAGCGGACACCGGGGAGCTGTTTTTT.

This clonotype was seen only a few times. This chain joins TRBV5-1 and TRBJ2-3; TRBD1 or TRBD2 may be the D gene (5 bases each). Trimming left V 5 bases short and J 5 bases short, with 12 bases between. This CDR3 has 13 residues. Germline V lookup: CDR1 SGHRS, CDR2 YFSETQ. CDR3 nucleotides: TGCGCCAGCAGTGGGGGATTCGGAGATACGCAGTATTTT. Translation gives CASSGGFGDTQYF.

This clonotype was counted between two and nine times. The V call is TRBV4-1, the J call TRBJ2-5, with D unclear. This CDR3 region has 16 residues. Trimming removed 0 bases from V and 0 bases from J, with 11 bases in between. Looked up from germline, CDR1 is MGHRA and CDR2 is YSYEKL. CDR3 in amino acids: CASSQDRGRHQETQYF. CDR3 nucleotide sequence: TGCGCCAGCAGCCAAGATCGAGGACGGCACCAAGAGACCCAGTACTTC.

The chain carries TRBV29-1 and TRBJ2-5; 8 bases are shared with TRBD1. V was pared by 6 bases and J by 4 bases, with 7 bases of the junction left unmatched. The germline CDR1 and CDR2 sequences are SQVTM and ANQGSEA. The CDR3 runs 13 residues. CDR3 sequence: CSVRQGRPETQYF. In DNA, the CDR3 is TGCAGCGTCCGACAGGGGAGGCCAGAGACCCAGTACTTC.

V gene TRBV7-6 combines with J gene TRBJ2-1; possible D gene TRBD2, 5 bases. V was trimmed by 2 bases and J by 9 bases, leaving 20 bases between them. Germline CDR1 is SGHVS and CDR2 is FNYEAQ. The length of the CDR3 is 16 residues. CDR3 nucleotide sequence: TGTGCCAGCAGCTTAAGTTTGGCGGGCCGCTGGGGTGAGCAGTTCTTC. It is translated as CASSLSLAGRWGEQFF.

This rearrangement joins TRBV4-3 to TRBJ2-1; D uncertain. The CDR3 consists of 17 residues. Germline lookup yields CDR1 LGHNA and CDR2 YSLEER. Trimming took off 3 bases at V and 2 bases at J, with 17 bases between the two ends. The CDR3: CASSHHPLEVTYNEQFF. The CDR3 coding sequence is TGCGCCAGCAGCCACCACCCCCTTGAGGTTACCTACAATGAGCAGTTCTTC.

The J gene is TRBJ2-1, the V gene TRBV5-1; possible D gene TRBD2, 6 bases. Trimming took off 4 bases at V and 7 bases at J, with 24 bases between the two ends. Germline CDR1 SGHRS, CDR2 YFSETQ. The CDR3 is 17 residues long. CDR3: CASSLWAVAGSVNEQFF. The CDR3 DNA reads TGCGCCAGCAGCCTCTGGGCCGTGGCGGGAAGTGTAAATGAGCAGTTCTTC.

This clonotype was counted ten times or more. The gene calls are TRBV28 and TRBJ2-7; 11 bases are a match to TRBD2. From germline, CDR1 is MDHEN and CDR2 SYDVKM. The CDR3 has 12 residues. Trimming removed 8 bases from V and 3 bases from J; junction bases left unmatched: 0. The CDR3 nucleotides read TGTGCCAGCGGGACTAGCGGCTACGAGCAGTACTTC. Residues: CASGTSGYEQYF.

J is TRBJ2-7 and V is TRBV20-1, with 9 bases identical to TRBD1. The CDR3 totals 17 residues. After removal of 2 bases from V and 2 bases from J, the junction contained 13 bases not matched to a gene. The germline V gene has CDR1 DFQATT and CDR2 SNEGSKA (reference sequence). In DNA, the CDR3 is TGCAGTGCTAGACTCCCCGTGCGGTGGGACAGGGCCTACGAGCAGTACTTC. This encodes CSARLPVRWDRAYEQYF.

The chain links TRBV12-3 or TRBV12-4 to TRBJ2-6; weak D call: TRBD1 (6 bases). This CDR3 contains 17 residues. V was clipped by 7 bases and J by 0 bases, with 16 bases between them. The CDR3 region has the DNA TGTGCCAGCATTCACGGACAGACGAACTCTGGGGCCAACGTCCTGACTTTC. It yields the protein CASIHGQTNSGANVLTF.

This clonotype was recorded a few times. DNA of the CDR3: TGCGCCAGCAGCCAAGAGATCCCGAGTGGCGAGCAGTACTTC. Translating gives CASSQEIPSGEQYF. J is TRBJ2-7 and V is TRBV4-3; no clear D. The CDR3 covers 14 residues. The V gene lost 0 bases and the J gene lost 6 bases, with 12 bases spanning the gap. Germline CDR1 and CDR2: LGHNA and YSLEER.

This chain connects TRBV3-1 to TRBJ1-3; D call uncertain. V was trimmed by 2 bases and J by 2 bases, leaving 16 bases between them. The germline gives CDR1 LGHDT, CDR2 YNNKEL (reference sequence). There are 17 residues in the CDR3. In DNA form, the CDR3 reads TGTGCCAGCAGCCAATCCTTTGGACGGGAGGCTGGAAACACCATATATTTT. Translating gives CASSQSFGREAGNTIYF.